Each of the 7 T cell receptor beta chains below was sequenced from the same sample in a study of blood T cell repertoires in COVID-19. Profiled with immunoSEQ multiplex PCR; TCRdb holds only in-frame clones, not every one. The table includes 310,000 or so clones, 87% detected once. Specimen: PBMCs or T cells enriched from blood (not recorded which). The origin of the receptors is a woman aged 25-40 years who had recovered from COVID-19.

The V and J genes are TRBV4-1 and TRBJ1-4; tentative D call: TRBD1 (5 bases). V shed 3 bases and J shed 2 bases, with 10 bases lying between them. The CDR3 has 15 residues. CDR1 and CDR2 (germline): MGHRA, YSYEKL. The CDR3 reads CASSHQGYTNEKLFF. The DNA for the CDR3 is TGCGCCAGCAGCCACCAGGGTTATACTAATGAAAAACTGTTTTTT.

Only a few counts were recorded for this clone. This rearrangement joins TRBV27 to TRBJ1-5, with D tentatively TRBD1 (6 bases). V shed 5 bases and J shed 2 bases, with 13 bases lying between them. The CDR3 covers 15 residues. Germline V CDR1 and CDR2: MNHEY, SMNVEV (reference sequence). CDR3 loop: CASSRLPGGNQPQHF. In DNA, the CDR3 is TGTGCCAGCAGTCGACTACCAGGGGGCAATCAGCCCCAGCATTTT.

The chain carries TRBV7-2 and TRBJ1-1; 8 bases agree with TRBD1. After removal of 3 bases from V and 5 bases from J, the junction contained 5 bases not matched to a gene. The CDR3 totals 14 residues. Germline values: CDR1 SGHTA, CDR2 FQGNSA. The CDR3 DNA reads TGTGCCAGCAGCTTTGGACAGGGTGGGACTGAAGCTTTCTTT. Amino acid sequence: CASSFGQGGTEAFF.

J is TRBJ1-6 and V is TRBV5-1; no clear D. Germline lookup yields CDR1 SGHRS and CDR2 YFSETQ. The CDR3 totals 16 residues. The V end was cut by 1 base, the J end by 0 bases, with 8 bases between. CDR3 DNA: TGCGCCAGCAGCTTGATAGGGAGCTCCTATAATTCACCCCTCCACTTT. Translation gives CASSLIGSSYNSPLHF.

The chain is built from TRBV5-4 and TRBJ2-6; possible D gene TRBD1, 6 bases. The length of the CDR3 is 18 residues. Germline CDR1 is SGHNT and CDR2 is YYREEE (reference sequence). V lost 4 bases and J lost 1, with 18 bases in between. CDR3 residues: CASSKEQGSGSGANVLTF. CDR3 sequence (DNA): TGTGCCAGCAGCAAGGAACAGGGTTCGGGGTCTGGGGCCAACGTCCTGACTTTC.

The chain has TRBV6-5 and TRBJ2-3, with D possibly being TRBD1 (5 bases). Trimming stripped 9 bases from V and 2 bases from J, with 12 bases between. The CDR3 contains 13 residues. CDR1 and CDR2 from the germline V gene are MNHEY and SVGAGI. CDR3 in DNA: TGTGCCAGGTCCCAGGGTATCACAGATACGCAGTATTTT. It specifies CARSQGITDTQYF.

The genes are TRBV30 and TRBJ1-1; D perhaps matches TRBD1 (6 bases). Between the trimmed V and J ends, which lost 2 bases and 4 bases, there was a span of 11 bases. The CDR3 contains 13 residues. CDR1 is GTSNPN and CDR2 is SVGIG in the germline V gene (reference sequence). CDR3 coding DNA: TGTGCCTGGAGTAAACAGGGCGCCACTGAAGCTTTCTTT. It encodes CAWSKQGATEAFF.